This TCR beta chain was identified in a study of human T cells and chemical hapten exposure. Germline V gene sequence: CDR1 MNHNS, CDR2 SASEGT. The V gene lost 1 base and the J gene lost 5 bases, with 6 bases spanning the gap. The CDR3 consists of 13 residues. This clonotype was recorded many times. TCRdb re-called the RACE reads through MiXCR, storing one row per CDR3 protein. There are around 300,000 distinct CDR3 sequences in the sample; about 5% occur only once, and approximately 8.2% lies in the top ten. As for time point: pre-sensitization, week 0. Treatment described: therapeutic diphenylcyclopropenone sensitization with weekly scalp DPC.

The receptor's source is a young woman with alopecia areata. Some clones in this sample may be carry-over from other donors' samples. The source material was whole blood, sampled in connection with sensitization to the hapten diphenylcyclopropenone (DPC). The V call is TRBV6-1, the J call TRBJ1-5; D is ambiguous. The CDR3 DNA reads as TGTGCCAGCAGTGAAGTTCGAGATCAGCCCCAGCATTTT. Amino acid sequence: CASSEVRDQPQHF.